These 31 T cell receptor beta chains originate from one sample sequenced in a study of early T cells in non-severe SARS-CoV-2 infection (dated by TCRdb to 2020 to 2022). The protocol used for the library was 5' RACE. The sequencer was a NextSeq 500. The public sequencing data were trimmed at Q25 with fastp and processed into clonotypes with MiXCR by TCRdb, which kept only in-frame beta chains. Every distinct CDR3 protein forms one entry, paired with its most common genes and DNA. In all, the sample holds some 89,000 distinct CDR3 sequences, and 9.5% to 11% of those were seen once. Of the sample, approximately 4.7% is held by the ten largest clones. The source was whole blood, collected at baseline. These TCRs come from an adult who was a healthcare worker with PCR-confirmed SARS-CoV-2 infection or an uninfected control (not recorded which).

This clonotype was observed a single time. The chain is built from TRBV11-2 and TRBJ2-7; D gene unclear. The CDR3 sequence is 16 residues long. V lost 6 bases and J 0 bases, leaving 18 bases between the germline ends. CDR1 and CDR2 from the germline V gene are SGHAT and FQNNGV. CDR3 sequence: CASSFPLHQSSYEQYF. In DNA, the CDR3 is TGTGCCAGCAGTTTTCCTTTGCACCAGAGCTCCTACGAGCAGTACTTC.

This clonotype was recorded many times. The V call is TRBV5-4, the J call TRBJ2-2; TRBD2 matches 11 bases. The junction had 8 bases not matched to a gene; V was cut back by 5 bases and J by 2 bases. Germline V gives CDR1 SGHNT, CDR2 YYREEE (reference sequence). CDR3 length: 17 residues. The CDR3 reads CASSHRLAGLNTGELFF. Written as DNA, the CDR3 is TGTGCCAGCAGTCACCGACTAGCGGGGTTAAACACCGGGGAGCTGTTTTTT.

As concerns this clonotype: A much larger clonotype is one base distant, so this may be a read error. The gene calls are TRBV5-1 and TRBJ2-7, with a possible D match to TRBD1 (5 bases). Trimming cost V 0 bases and J 6 bases, with 13 bases left between them. This CDR3 is 14 amino acids long. Looked up from germline, CDR1 is SGHRS and CDR2 is YFSETQ. CDR3 protein: CASSLGGVACEQYF. CDR3 nucleotides: TGCGCCAGCAGCTTGGGGGGCGTAGCCTGCGAGCAGTACTTC. Full variable domain (outside the CDR3, taken from reference TRBV5-1 and TRBJ2-7): KAGVTQTPRYLIKTRGQQVTLSCSPISGHRSVSWYQQTPGQGLQFLFEYFSETQRNKGNFPGRFSGRQFSNSRSEMNVSTLELGDSALYLCASSLGGVACEQYFGPGTRLTVT.

Many counts were recorded for this clonotype. The rearrangement links TRBV6-2 or TRBV6-3 to TRBJ2-3; 11 bases map to TRBD2. V gave up 4 bases and J gave up 0 bases; unmatched junction bases: 3. The CDR3 runs 16 residues. Germline loops: CDR1 MNHEY, CDR2 SVGEGT. In nucleotides, the CDR3 is TGTGCCAGCAGTTTGGGACTAGCGGTGAGCACAGATACGCAGTATTTT. This translates into CASSLGLAVSTDTQYF.

J is TRBJ1-1 and V is TRBV18; D perhaps matches TRBD1 (6 bases). The CDR3 spans 15 residues. Germline CDR1 is KGHSH and CDR2 is LQKENI. Trimming took off 3 bases at V and 4 bases at J, with 15 bases between the two ends. The DNA of the CDR3 is TGTGCCAGCTCACCGGTCGGGGGCCGGAGCACTGAAGCTTTCTTT. It translates to CASSPVGGRSTEAFF.

This sequence joins TRBV5-1 and TRBJ2-1, with 13 bases aligning to TRBD2. From germline, CDR1 is SGHRS and CDR2 YFSETQ. CDR3 length: 16 residues. Trimming removed 5 bases from V and 5 bases from J; junction bases left unmatched: 7. The CDR3 region is CASSRVGTSGNNEQFF. In DNA, the CDR3 is TGCGCCAGCAGTCGTGTGGGGACTAGCGGGAACAATGAGCAGTTCTTC.

This clonotype was recorded many times. The chain uses TRBV19 and TRBJ2-6; 8 bases are shared with TRBD1. The CDR3 length is 18 residues. Germline V lookup: CDR1 LNHDA, CDR2 SQIVND (reference sequence). V shed 5 bases and J 2 bases; nucleotides not matched to a gene: 11. The CDR3 DNA is TGTGCCAGTAGTCGAACCACCGGGACAGGCGCTGGGGCCAACGTCCTGACTTTC. It encodes CASSRTTGTGAGANVLTF. Based on the CDR3 plus reference TRBV19 and TRBJ2-6, the full variable domain is DGGITQSPKYLFRKEGQNVTLSCEQNLNHDAMYWYRQDPGQGLRLIYYSQIVNDFQKGDIAEGYSVSREKKESFPLTVTSAQKNPTAFYLCASSRTTGTGAGANVLTFGAGSRLTVL.

This clonotype was picked up a small number of times. This chain links TRBV6-6 with TRBJ1-4; the match to TRBD1 covers 8 bases. This CDR3 is built from 13 residues. V shed 2 bases, J shed 8 bases, and the junction held 1 base outside the gene matches. CDR1 is MNHNY and CDR2 is SVGAGI in the germline V gene (reference sequence). CDR3 coding DNA: TGTGCCAGCAGTTACAACAGGGGGGAAAAACTGTTTTTT. Translated, it gives CASSYNRGEKLFF.

The chain is built from TRBV7-2 and TRBJ2-5, with D unclear. The CDR3 runs 13 residues. The V gene lost 1 base and the J gene lost 5 bases, with 8 bases spanning the gap. The germline CDR1 and CDR2 sequences are SGHTA and FQGNSA. CDR3 DNA sequence: TGTGCCAGCAGCTTAGGTTTCAGGGAGACCCAGTACTTC. Its translation: CASSLGFRETQYF.

The chain couples TRBV19 to TRBJ1-4; no clear D. In germline, CDR1 is LNHDA, CDR2 SQIVND (reference sequence). CDR3 length equals 15 residues. The V gene lost 5 bases and the J gene lost 0 bases, with 10 bases spanning the gap. CDR3 loop: CASSPNIATNEKLFF. In DNA form, the CDR3 reads TGTGCCAGTAGTCCAAATATAGCAACTAATGAAAAACTGTTTTTT.

DNA for the CDR3: TGTGCCATCAGTACGCCCTCGACAGGGGGCGCCTTCACCGGGGAGCTGTTTTTT. Its translation is CAISTPSTGGAFTGELFF. J is TRBJ2-2 and V is TRBV10-3, with TRBD1 identical over 10 bases. Germline assignment: CDR1 ENHRY and CDR2 SYGVKD. The CDR3 contains 18 residues. After removal of 5 bases from V and 4 bases from J, the junction contained 13 bases not matched to a gene.

This clonotype was observed a single time. V gene TRBV2 combines with J gene TRBJ2-7; D gene uncertain. The CDR3 runs 14 residues. CDR1 is SNHLY, CDR2 FYNNEI, per germline. V was pared by 0 bases and J by 2 bases, with 8 bases between. The CDR3: CASSEARNTYEQYF. The CDR3 bases are TGTGCCAGCAGTGAAGCGAGGAACACCTACGAGCAGTACTTC.

With regard to this clonotype: A clone one base away is much larger, so this may be a read error. The chain carries TRBV20-1 and TRBJ2-3; D may be TRBD2 (6 bases). This CDR3 has 17 residues. V was trimmed by 5 bases and J by 0 bases, leaving 21 bases between them. Germline CDR1 DFQATT, CDR2 SNEGSKA (reference sequence). The CDR3 DNA reads as TGCAGTGCTCTCTCGGGCATCGGGAGAGGTAGCACAGATACGCAGTATTTT. Translated: CSALSGIGRGSTDTQYF.

This clonotype was counted a few times. The chain carries TRBV18 and TRBJ1-5, with 11 nucleotides matching TRBD1. Germline CDR1 reads KGHSH; CDR2 reads LQKENI. Unmatched junction bases numbered 3, after V lost 8 bases and J lost 3 bases. This CDR3 comprises 14 residues. The DNA for the CDR3 is TGTGCCAGCCGGACAGGGGGCAACAATCAGCCCCAGCATTTT. Translating it yields CASRTGGNNQPQHF.

This clonotype was seen ten or more times. Here the CDR3 DNA reads TGCGCCAGCAGCTCATCCGGGACACCGGTTGAGGATGAGCAGTTCTTC. It yields the protein CASSSSGTPVEDEQFF. This chain links TRBV5-1 with TRBJ2-1; TRBD1 might be the D (6 bases). V was pared by 3 bases and J by 8 bases, with 21 bases between. Germline lookup yields CDR1 SGHRS and CDR2 YFSETQ. The CDR3 totals 16 residues.

A few counts support this clonotype. V gene TRBV9 combines with J gene TRBJ1-1; D unclear. From germline, CDR1 is SGDLS and CDR2 YYNGEE. Trimming cost V 4 bases and J 2 bases, with 9 bases left between them. The CDR3 consists of 13 residues. The CDR3 here is CASSYDGNTEAFF. The DNA for the CDR3 is TGTGCCAGCAGCTATGACGGTAACACTGAAGCTTTCTTT.

This clonotype was counted at least ten times. The chain couples TRBV2 to TRBJ2-3; D possibly corresponds to TRBD2 (6 bases). The CDR3 has 13 residues. From germline, CDR1 is SNHLY and CDR2 FYNNEI. V was shortened by 8 bases and J by 6 bases, with 15 bases between the two germline ends. The CDR3, as DNA: TGTGCCAGCTCCGGGACTGAAGTGGATACGCAGTATTTT. It yields the protein CASSGTEVDTQYF.

The V call is TRBV27, the J call TRBJ2-5, with a weak D call TRBD1 (6 bases). With 2 bases removed from V and 4 bases from J, the gap between germline ends came to 11 bases. CDR3 size: 14 residues. Germline CDR1 MNHEY, CDR2 SMNVEV (reference sequence). CDR3 bases: TGTGCCAGCAGTTTAGGGGGCCAAGTAGAGACCCAGTACTTC. Amino acids: CASSLGGQVETQYF.

This clonotype was detected many times. The chain employs TRBV7-2 and TRBJ1-1; 10 positions agree with TRBD1. The germline CDR1 and CDR2 sequences are SGHTA and FQGNSA. This CDR3 contains 16 residues. Trimming cost V 2 bases and J 3 bases; bases outside gene matches: 6. This chain's CDR3 is CASSLRTGGGDTEAFF. CDR3 sequence (DNA): TGTGCCAGCAGCTTAAGGACAGGGGGAGGGGACACTGAAGCTTTCTTT. Supplemented by reference TRBV7-2 and TRBJ1-1, the full variable domain reads GAGVSQSPSNKVTEKGKDVELRCDPISGHTALYWYRQSLGQGLEFLIYFQGNSAPDKSGLPSDRFSAERTGGSVSTLTIQRTQQEDSAVYLCASSLRTGGGDTEAFFGQGTRLTVV.

This clonotype was counted ten times or more. The J gene is TRBJ1-6, the V gene TRBV9; 12 nucleotides align to TRBD1. Germline assignment: CDR1 SGDLS and CDR2 YYNGEE. The CDR3 contains 16 residues. After removal of 3 bases from V and 10 bases from J, the junction contained 8 bases not matched to a gene. The chain's CDR3 is CASSAGTGGFFSPLHF. In DNA form, the CDR3 reads TGTGCCAGCAGCGCTGGGACAGGGGGCTTTTTCTCACCCCTCCACTTT.

This clonotype occurred many times. The chain carries TRBV20-1 and TRBJ1-1; D might be TRBD1 (6 bases). The CDR3 spans 15 residues. CDR1 DFQATT and CDR2 SNEGSKA come from the germline V gene (reference sequence). With 0 bases removed from V and 6 bases from J, the gap between germline ends came to 17 bases. CDR3 nucleotide sequence: TGCAGTGCTAGAGACAGACAGGCAACGTGGGCTGAAGCTTTCTTT. This encodes CSARDRQATWAEAFF.

This clonotype was seen ten or more times. The rearrangement joins TRBV6-2 or TRBV6-3 to TRBJ2-1, with 9 bases fitting TRBD1. V dropped 2 bases and J dropped 3; count of bases not matched to a gene: 8. Germline assignment: CDR1 MNHEY and CDR2 SVGEGT. The CDR3 extends over 17 amino acids. The CDR3 DNA is TGTGCCAGCAGTTACAGCCCCACAGGGGGCCTCTACAATGAGCAGTTCTTC. Translating it yields CASSYSPTGGLYNEQFF.

The rearrangement links TRBV7-2 to TRBJ1-1, with D maybe TRBD1 (5 bases). There are 17 residues in the CDR3. Germline V gene sequence: CDR1 SGHTA, CDR2 FQGNSA. The germline V and J ends were trimmed by 1 base and 0 bases, with 15 bases remaining between them. CDR3 nucleotides: TGTGCCAGCAGCTTAGGGATCGGGGCGGGCTTGAACACTGAAGCTTTCTTT. Translating it yields CASSLGIGAGLNTEAFF.

This clonotype occurred many times. The chain employs TRBV6-2 or TRBV6-3 and TRBJ2-3; D unclear. The length of the CDR3 is 12 residues. V gave up 5 bases and J gave up 2 bases, with 5 bases separating them. The V gene's germline CDR1 is MNHEY and CDR2 SVGEGT. The CDR3 coding sequence is TGTGCCAGCAGTCGCTTCACAGATACGCAGTATTTT. The encoded protein is CASSRFTDTQYF.

The CDR3, as DNA: TGTGCCTGGAGTGCCGGGACAGGCTATAATTCACCCCTCCACTTT. Translated, it gives CAWSAGTGYNSPLHF. This chain links TRBV30 with TRBJ1-6, with 8 nucleotides matching TRBD1. The germline CDR1 and CDR2 sequences are GTSNPN and SVGIG (reference sequence). The CDR3 length is 15 residues. V dropped 1 base and J dropped 3; count of bases not matched to a gene: 2.

In this sample, this clonotype turned up many times. This rearrangement joins TRBV7-2 to TRBJ2-1; 8 positions match TRBD1. The germline V gene encodes CDR1 SGHTA and CDR2 FQGNSA. With V trimmed by 7 bases and J by 7 bases, 9 bases remained unmatched. The CDR3 runs 14 residues. The CDR3 here is CASTNPDRGNEQFF. The CDR3 nucleotides are TGTGCCAGCACCAATCCTGACAGGGGTAATGAGCAGTTCTTC.

This clonotype was counted at least ten times. The rearrangement uses TRBV10-3 and TRBJ2-1; D uncertain. The CDR3 runs 12 residues. The germline V gene encodes CDR1 ENHRY and CDR2 SYGVKD. The V end lost 10 bases, the J end lost 8 bases, and 15 bases lay between the germline ends. As DNA, the CDR3 is TGTGCCACCAAACCAGGAATCGATGAGCAGTTCTTC. Protein sequence: CATKPGIDEQFF.

In this sample, this clonotype turned up many times. The chain carries TRBV20-1 and TRBJ2-3; D might be TRBD2 (7 bases). In germline, CDR1 is DFQATT, CDR2 SNEGSKA (reference sequence). The CDR3 contains 15 residues. Trimming removed 1 base from V and 3 bases from J, with 14 bases in between. The CDR3 is CSARGGGLGTDTQYF. CDR3 sequence (DNA): TGCAGTGCTAGAGGCGGGGGCCTGGGGACAGATACGCAGTATTTT.

This clonotype was counted a few times. The chain has TRBV20-1 and TRBJ1-2; 8 bases map to TRBD1. The CDR3 spans 19 residues. From germline, CDR1 is DFQATT and CDR2 SNEGSKA (reference sequence). V shed 1 base and J 3 bases; nucleotides not matched to a gene: 19. The CDR3 coding sequence is TGCAGTGCTAGAGGCCTCCGGGGGTACGACAGGGGTTTAGACTATGGCTACACCTTC. Translating gives CSARGLRGYDRGLDYGYTF.

The V and J genes are TRBV24-1 and TRBJ2-3, with TRBD2 matching over 11 bases. From germline, CDR1 is KGHDR and CDR2 SFDVKD. V dropped 5 bases and J dropped 0; count of bases not matched to a gene: 9. CDR3 length: 18 amino acids. In nucleotides, the CDR3 is TGTGCCACCAGTGGTCCCACTAGACTAGCGGGAAGCACAGATACGCAGTATTTT. It encodes CATSGPTRLAGSTDTQYF.

This clonotype showed up many times. The chain links TRBV10-3 to TRBJ2-5; 8 bases agree with TRBD1. This CDR3 spans 13 amino acids. Losses at the gene ends were 4 bases for V and 4 bases for J; bases not matched to a gene: 2. Germline CDR1 and CDR2: ENHRY and SYGVKD. The CDR3 spells CAISAGTGETQYF. In DNA, the CDR3 is TGTGCCATCAGTGCAGGGACAGGAGAGACCCAGTACTTC.